The clone carrying this TCR beta chain was found many times. The source of the sample is a study of shared clonotypes between healthy human individuals. The V end was cut by 4 bases, the J end by 6 bases, with 15 bases between. Germline V gene lookup returns CDR1 PRHDT and CDR2 FYEKMQ (reference sequence). There are 14 residues in the CDR3. For each subset, genomic DNA was distributed in equal portions over several immunoSEQ plates. Profiling relied on immunoSEQ multiplex PCR, and the TCRdb table lists in-frame clones only, not all of them. Of around 300,000 clones in the sample, roughly 91% were seen once.

The source material was memory CD8+ T cells sorted from blood. Indicated subset: CD45RO+ cells pooled with CCR7-negative TemRA cells. This TCR was sampled from a man younger than 30 in good health. The chain is built from TRBV13 and TRBJ1-1; D not certain. The CDR3 DNA reads TGTGCCAGCAGCTGGCGGGGTGGAGGCGCTGAAGCTTTCTTT. Translated: CASSWRGGGAEAFF.